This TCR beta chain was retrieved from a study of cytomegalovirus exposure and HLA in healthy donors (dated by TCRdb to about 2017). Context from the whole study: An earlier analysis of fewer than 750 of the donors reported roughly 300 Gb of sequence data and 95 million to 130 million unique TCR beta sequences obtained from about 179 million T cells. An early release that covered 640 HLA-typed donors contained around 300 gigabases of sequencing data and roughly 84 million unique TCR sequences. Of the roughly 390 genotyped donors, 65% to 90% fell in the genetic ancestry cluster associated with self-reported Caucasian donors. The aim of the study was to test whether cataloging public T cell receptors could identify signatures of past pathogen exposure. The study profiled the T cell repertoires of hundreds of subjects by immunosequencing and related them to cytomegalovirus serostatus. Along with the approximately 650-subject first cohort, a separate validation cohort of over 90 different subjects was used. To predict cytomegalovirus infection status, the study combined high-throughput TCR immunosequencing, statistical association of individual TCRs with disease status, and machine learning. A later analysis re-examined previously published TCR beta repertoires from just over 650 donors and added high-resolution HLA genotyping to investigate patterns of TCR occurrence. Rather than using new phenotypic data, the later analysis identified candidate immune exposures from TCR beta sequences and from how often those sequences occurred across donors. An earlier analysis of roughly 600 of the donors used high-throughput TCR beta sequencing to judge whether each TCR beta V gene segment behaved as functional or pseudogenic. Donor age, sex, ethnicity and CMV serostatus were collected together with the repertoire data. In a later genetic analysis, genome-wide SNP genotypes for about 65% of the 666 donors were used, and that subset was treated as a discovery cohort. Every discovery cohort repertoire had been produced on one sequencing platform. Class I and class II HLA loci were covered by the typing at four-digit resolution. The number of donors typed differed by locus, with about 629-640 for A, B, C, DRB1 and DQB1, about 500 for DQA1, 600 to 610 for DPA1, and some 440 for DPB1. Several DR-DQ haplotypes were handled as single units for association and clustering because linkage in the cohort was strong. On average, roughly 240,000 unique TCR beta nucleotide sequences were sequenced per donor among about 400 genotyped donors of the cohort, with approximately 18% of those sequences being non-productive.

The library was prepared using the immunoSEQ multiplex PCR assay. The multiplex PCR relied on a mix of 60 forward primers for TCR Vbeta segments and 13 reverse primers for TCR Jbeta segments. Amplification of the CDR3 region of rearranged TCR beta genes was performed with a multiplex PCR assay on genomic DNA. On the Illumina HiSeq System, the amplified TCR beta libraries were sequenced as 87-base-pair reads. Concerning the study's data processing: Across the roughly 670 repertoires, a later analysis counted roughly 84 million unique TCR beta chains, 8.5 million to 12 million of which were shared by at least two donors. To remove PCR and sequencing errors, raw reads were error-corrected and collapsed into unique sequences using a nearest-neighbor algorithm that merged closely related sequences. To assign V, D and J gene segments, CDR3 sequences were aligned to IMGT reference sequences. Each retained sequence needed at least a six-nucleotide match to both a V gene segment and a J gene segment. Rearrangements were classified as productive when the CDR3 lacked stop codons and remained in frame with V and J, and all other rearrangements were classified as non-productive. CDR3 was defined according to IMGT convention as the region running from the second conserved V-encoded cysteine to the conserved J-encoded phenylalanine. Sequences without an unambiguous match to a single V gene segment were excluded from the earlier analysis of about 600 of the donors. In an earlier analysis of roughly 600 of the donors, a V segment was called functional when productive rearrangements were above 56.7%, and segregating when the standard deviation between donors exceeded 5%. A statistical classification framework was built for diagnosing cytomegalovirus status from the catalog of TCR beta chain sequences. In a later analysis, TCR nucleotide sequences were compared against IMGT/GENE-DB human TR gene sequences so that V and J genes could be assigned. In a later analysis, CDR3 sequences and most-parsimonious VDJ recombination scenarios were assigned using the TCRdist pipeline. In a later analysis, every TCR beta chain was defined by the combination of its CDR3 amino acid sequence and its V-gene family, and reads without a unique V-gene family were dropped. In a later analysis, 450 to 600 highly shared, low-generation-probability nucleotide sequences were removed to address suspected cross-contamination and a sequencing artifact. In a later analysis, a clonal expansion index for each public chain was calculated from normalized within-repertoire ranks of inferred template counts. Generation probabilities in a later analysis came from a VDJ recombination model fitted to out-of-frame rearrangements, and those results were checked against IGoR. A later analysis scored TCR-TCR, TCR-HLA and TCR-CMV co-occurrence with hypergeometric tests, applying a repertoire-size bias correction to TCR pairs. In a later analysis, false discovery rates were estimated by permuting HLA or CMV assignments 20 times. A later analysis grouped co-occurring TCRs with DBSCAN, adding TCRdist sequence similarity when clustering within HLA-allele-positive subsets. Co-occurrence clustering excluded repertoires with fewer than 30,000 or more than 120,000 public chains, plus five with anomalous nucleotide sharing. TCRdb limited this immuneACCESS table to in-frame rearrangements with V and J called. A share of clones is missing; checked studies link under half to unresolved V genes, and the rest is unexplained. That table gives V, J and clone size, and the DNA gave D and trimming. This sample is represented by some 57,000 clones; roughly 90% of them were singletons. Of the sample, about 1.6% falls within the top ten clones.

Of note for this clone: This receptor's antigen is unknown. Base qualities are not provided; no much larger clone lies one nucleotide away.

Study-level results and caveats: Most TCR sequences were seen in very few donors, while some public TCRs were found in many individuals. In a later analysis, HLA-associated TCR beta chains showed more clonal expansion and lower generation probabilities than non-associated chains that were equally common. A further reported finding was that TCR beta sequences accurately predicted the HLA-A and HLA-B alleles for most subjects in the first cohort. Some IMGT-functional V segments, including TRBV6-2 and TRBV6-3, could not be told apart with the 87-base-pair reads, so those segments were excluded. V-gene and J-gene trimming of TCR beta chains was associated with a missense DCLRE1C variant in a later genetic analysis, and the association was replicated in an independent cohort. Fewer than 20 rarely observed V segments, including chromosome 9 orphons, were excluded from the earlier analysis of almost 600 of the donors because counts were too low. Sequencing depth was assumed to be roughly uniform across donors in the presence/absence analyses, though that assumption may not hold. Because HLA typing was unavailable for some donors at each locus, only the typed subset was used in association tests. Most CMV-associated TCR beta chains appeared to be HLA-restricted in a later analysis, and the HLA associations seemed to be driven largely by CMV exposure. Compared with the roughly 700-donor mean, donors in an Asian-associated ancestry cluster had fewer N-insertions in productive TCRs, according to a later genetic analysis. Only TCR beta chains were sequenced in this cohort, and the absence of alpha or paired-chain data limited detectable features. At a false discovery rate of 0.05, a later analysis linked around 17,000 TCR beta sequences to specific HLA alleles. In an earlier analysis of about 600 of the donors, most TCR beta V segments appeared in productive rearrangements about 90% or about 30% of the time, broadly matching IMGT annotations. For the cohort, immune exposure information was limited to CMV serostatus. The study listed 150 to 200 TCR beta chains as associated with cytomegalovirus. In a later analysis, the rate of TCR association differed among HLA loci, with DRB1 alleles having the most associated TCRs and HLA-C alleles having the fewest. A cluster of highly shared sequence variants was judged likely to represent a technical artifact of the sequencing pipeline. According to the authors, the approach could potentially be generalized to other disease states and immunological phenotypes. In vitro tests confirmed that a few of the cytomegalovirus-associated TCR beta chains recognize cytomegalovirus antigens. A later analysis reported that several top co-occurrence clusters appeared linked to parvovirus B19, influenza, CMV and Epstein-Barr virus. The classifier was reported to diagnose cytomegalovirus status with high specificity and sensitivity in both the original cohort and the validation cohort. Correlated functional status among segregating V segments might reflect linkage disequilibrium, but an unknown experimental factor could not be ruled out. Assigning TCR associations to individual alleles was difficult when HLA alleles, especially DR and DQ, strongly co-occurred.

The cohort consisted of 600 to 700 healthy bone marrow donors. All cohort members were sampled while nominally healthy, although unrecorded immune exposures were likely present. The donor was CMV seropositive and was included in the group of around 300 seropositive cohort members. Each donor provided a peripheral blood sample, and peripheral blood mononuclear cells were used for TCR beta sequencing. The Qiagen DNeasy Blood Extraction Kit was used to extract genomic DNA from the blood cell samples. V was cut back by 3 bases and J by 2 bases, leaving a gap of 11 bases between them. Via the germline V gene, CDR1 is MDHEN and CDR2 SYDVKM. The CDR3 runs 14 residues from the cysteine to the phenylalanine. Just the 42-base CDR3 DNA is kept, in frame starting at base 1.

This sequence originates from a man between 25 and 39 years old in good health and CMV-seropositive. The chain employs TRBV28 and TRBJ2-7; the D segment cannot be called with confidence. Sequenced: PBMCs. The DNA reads TGTGCCAGCAGTTTCGAGGCTCCGGCCTACGAGCAGTACTTC. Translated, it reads CASSFEAPAYEQYF.